Shown below are 27 T cell receptor beta chains from a single sample sequenced in a study of T cell changes during pregnancy in multiple sclerosis. Produced via immunoSEQ multiplex PCR; TCRdb's table is partial and in-frame only. The table includes around 10,000 clones, more than 80% detected once. Sequenced material: CD8+ T cells from peripheral blood mononuclear cells, taken in the third trimester of pregnancy. These receptor sequences come from a female donor in good health, enrolled as a control in a pregnancy study.

This chain links TRBV9 with TRBJ1-2; TRBD1 aligns across 7 bases. This CDR3 region has 16 residues. Losses at the gene ends were 3 bases for V and 8 bases for J; bases not matched to a gene: 16. Germline V gene sequence: CDR1 SGDLS, CDR2 YYNGEE. Here the CDR3 reads CASSAPLLQGIFGYTF. The CDR3 DNA reads as TGTGCCAGCAGCGCACCCTTACTACAGGGGATCTTCGGCTACACCTTC.

This rearrangement joins TRBV5-6 to TRBJ2-1; no reliable D call. Between the trimmed V and J ends, which lost 2 bases and 7 bases, there was a span of 4 bases. The CDR3 loop spans 11 amino acids. CDR1 is SGHDT, CDR2 YYEEEE, per germline. The CDR3 coding sequence is TGTGCCAGCAGCTTTACAAATGAGCAGTTCTTC. Its translation is CASSFTNEQFF.

This clone appeared a single time. The CDR3 region has the DNA TGTGCCACCTCACAACTAGCGGGAGCAAGCAATGAGCAGTTCTTC. Its translation: CATSQLAGASNEQFF. V is TRBV6-1 and J is TRBJ2-1; 11 bases match TRBD2. Germline-derived CDR1 and CDR2 are MNHNS and SASEGT. The J segment lost 6 bases and the V segment lost 10 bases, leaving 11 bases of the junction unmatched. The CDR3 loop spans 15 amino acids.

The chain's CDR3 is CASSLRGSGIYNEQFF. The CDR3 nucleotides read TGTGCCAGCAGTTTAAGGGGTAGCGGGATCTACAATGAGCAGTTCTTC. The chain joins TRBV28 to TRBJ2-1; the match to TRBD2 covers 8 bases. Germline assignment: CDR1 MDHEN and CDR2 SYDVKM. V lost 2 bases and J lost 3; bases outside the gene matches: 6. The CDR3 covers 16 residues.

The CDR3 DNA is TGTGCCAGCAGCTTTACAGGGGGTGACTATGGCTACACCTTC. This gives the protein CASSFTGGDYGYTF. The chain uses TRBV7-9 and TRBJ1-2, with 8 bases identical to TRBD1. CDR1 and CDR2 (germline): SEHNR, FQNEAQ (reference sequence). The CDR3 spans 14 residues. The V gene end was trimmed by 3 bases and the J gene end by 3 bases; junction bases not matched to a gene: 3.

This chain links TRBV27 with TRBJ1-5; possibly TRBD1 for D (6 bases). CDR3 size: 14 residues. V was trimmed by 2 bases and J by 6 bases, leaving 11 bases between them. In germline, CDR1 is MNHEY, CDR2 SMNVEV (reference sequence). CDR3 DNA: TGTGCCAGCAGTTTAGGGGGCCGTGTTCAGCCCCAGCATTTT. It translates to CASSLGGRVQPQHF.

This clone was seen just once. The V call is TRBV6-4, the J call TRBJ1-1, with 7 bases that match TRBD1. The germline gives CDR1 MRHNA, CDR2 SNTAGT. The CDR3 contains 14 residues. J lost 3 bases, V lost 4 bases, and 5 bases had no gene match. This chain's CDR3 is CASSVTGEDTEAFF. The DNA of the CDR3 is TGTGCCAGCAGTGTAACAGGGGAGGACACTGAAGCTTTCTTT.

The V and J genes are TRBV6-5 and TRBJ1-2; 7 bases align to TRBD1. This CDR3 is built from 16 residues. Per the germline V gene, CDR1 is MNHEY and CDR2 is SVGAGI. Trimming removed 2 bases from V and 0 bases from J; junction bases left unmatched: 6. The CDR3 bases are TGTGCCAGCAGTTACGAGGGGGGACAGTCTAACTATGGCTACACCTTC. It translates to CASSYEGGQSNYGYTF.

The chain employs TRBV29-1 and TRBJ2-1, with D perhaps matching TRBD2 (5 bases). Germline-derived CDR1 and CDR2 are SQVTM and ANQGSEA. This CDR3 has 14 amino acids. Trimming took 6 bases from V and 7 from J, leaving 19 bases between them. The chain's CDR3 is CSVLRLGVGNEQFF. The CDR3 DNA follows: TGCAGCGTCCTTAGATTGGGAGTTGGTAATGAGCAGTTCTTC.

This clone was found a few times. The rearrangement joins TRBV6-1 to TRBJ1-6; possibly TRBD1 for D (5 bases). CDR1 MNHNS and CDR2 SASEGT come from the germline V gene. This CDR3 contains 15 residues. With 1 base removed from V and 5 bases from J, the gap between germline ends came to 9 bases. The CDR3 region is CASSEGAGNNSPLHF. CDR3 in DNA: TGTGCCAGCAGTGAAGGGGCAGGGAATAATTCACCCCTCCACTTT.

The rearrangement uses TRBV6-1 and TRBJ2-3, with D maybe TRBD2 (6 bases). Per the germline V gene, CDR1 is MNHNS and CDR2 is SASEGT. Trimming took off 5 bases at V and 6 bases at J, with 15 bases between the two ends. The CDR3 spans 14 residues. This CDR3 is CASSRLEEGDTQYF. CDR3 coding DNA: TGTGCCAGCAGTCGACTAGAGGAGGGGGATACGCAGTATTTT.

This sequence joins TRBV4-1 and TRBJ1-4; TRBD1 agrees at 7 bases. V lost 4 bases and J lost 7; bases outside the gene matches: 9. Per the germline V gene, CDR1 is MGHRA and CDR2 is YSYEKL. The CDR3 is 15 amino acids. DNA for the CDR3: TGCGCCAGCAGCCCAGTCCCGACAGGGAGTGAAAAACTGTTTTTT. This translates into CASSPVPTGSEKLFF.

V is TRBV19 and J is TRBJ2-7, with 11 nucleotides matching TRBD2. V trimming: 3 bases; J trimming: 2 bases; junction bases outside the gene matches: 6. Germline CDR1 and CDR2: LNHDA and SQIVND (reference sequence). The CDR3 extends over 16 amino acids. The CDR3 sequence: CASSIRASGGTYEQYF. CDR3 DNA: TGTGCCAGTAGTATTCGGGCTAGCGGGGGGACCTACGAGCAGTACTTC.

The chain uses TRBV4-2 and TRBJ2-1; 8 bases agree with TRBD2. This CDR3 spans 16 amino acids. V shed 1 base, J shed 0 bases, and the junction held 2 bases outside the gene matches. The germline gives CDR1 LGHNA, CDR2 YNFKEQ. The CDR3 bases are TGTGCCAGCAGCCAAGGTACTAGCGGCTCCTACAATGAGCAGTTCTTC. The encoded protein is CASSQGTSGSYNEQFF.

This clone was seen once. V and J are TRBV9 and TRBJ2-7, with D maybe TRBD2 (7 bases). Trimming took 4 bases from V and 4 from J, leaving 15 bases between them. This CDR3 contains 14 residues. Germline lookup yields CDR1 SGDLS and CDR2 YYNGEE. CDR3 amino acids: CASSLGGGGYEQYF. As DNA, the CDR3 is TGTGCCAGCAGCCTAGGGGGGGGTGGGTACGAGCAGTACTTC.

The chain couples TRBV27 to TRBJ2-1; perhaps TRBD1 as D (5 bases). With 5 bases removed from V and 5 bases from J, the gap between germline ends came to 16 bases. This CDR3 has 15 residues. Germline loops: CDR1 MNHEY, CDR2 SMNVEV (reference sequence). CDR3 bases: TGTGCCAGCAGTGACGGCTGGGGCGGAAACAATGAGCAGTTCTTC. It is translated as CASSDGWGGNNEQFF.

This clone was detected a few times. The chain is built from TRBV30 and TRBJ1-5; D is perhaps TRBD1 (5 bases). The CDR3 is made up of 14 amino acids. From germline, CDR1 is GTSNPN and CDR2 SVGIG (reference sequence). Trimming removed 1 base at V and 4 bases at J, with 11 bases between. This chain's CDR3 is CAWSEGQGNQPQHF. In DNA, the CDR3 is TGTGCCTGGAGTGAGGGGCAGGGAAATCAGCCCCAGCATTTT.

The chain uses TRBV9 and TRBJ2-2, with D perhaps TRBD2 (5 bases). Trimming cost V 5 bases and J 7 bases, with 27 bases left between them. There are 18 residues in the CDR3. Germline loops: CDR1 SGDLS, CDR2 YYNGEE. The CDR3 here is CASSGSIGWERNSGELFF. The CDR3 bases are TGTGCCAGCAGTGGGAGTATAGGGTGGGAAAGGAATAGCGGGGAGCTGTTTTTT.

The rearrangement joins TRBV5-4 to TRBJ2-6, with TRBD1 identical over 8 bases. Germline CDR1 reads SGHNT; CDR2 reads YYREEE (reference sequence). This CDR3 spans 16 amino acids. After removal of 2 bases from V and 1 base from J, the junction contained 2 bases not matched to a gene. CDR3 sequence reads: CASSFYRGSGANVLTF. As DNA, the CDR3 is TGTGCCAGCAGCTTCTACAGGGGGTCTGGGGCCAACGTCCTGACTTTC.

The V and J genes are TRBV6-1 and TRBJ2-5; TRBD1 matches at 7 bases. V trimming: 4 bases; J trimming: 0 bases; junction bases outside the gene matches: 5. Germline V gives CDR1 MNHNS, CDR2 SASEGT. The CDR3 is 15 residues long. CDR3 in DNA: TGTGCCAGCAGTGCCGGGACAGCTTACCAAGAGACCCAGTACTTC. Translating it yields CASSAGTAYQETQYF.

The V and J genes are TRBV29-1 and TRBJ2-2; D is unclear. V gave up 5 bases and J gave up 4 bases, with 11 bases separating them. CDR1 and CDR2 from the germline V gene are SQVTM and ANQGSEA. The CDR3 runs 13 residues. CDR3 protein: CSVIGSSTGELFF. The DNA of the CDR3 is TGCAGCGTTATTGGCAGTTCCACCGGGGAGCTGTTTTTT.

The chain uses TRBV6-4 and TRBJ2-1; D might be TRBD1 (6 bases). V was cut by 6 bases and J by 1 base, with 13 bases left in between. The V gene's germline CDR1 is MRHNA and CDR2 SNTAGT. This CDR3 is 15 amino acids long. For the CDR3, the DNA is TGTGCCAGCAGCCCAGAGGGGGATTCCTACAATGAGCAGTTCTTC. This codes for CASSPEGDSYNEQFF.

The chain recombines TRBV6-4 with TRBJ2-1; 8 nucleotides match TRBD2. From germline, CDR1 is MRHNA and CDR2 SNTAGT. After removal of 2 bases from V and 0 bases from J, the junction contained 0 bases not matched to a gene. The length of the CDR3 is 15 residues. The CDR3 region is CASSDLAGSYNEQFF. The CDR3 bases are TGTGCCAGCAGTGACCTAGCGGGCTCCTACAATGAGCAGTTCTTC.

Within the sample, this clone is medium-sized. J is TRBJ1-1 and V is TRBV6-1; D is unresolved. The germline V gene has CDR1 MNHNS and CDR2 SASEGT. Trimming stripped 2 bases from V and 1 base from J, with 8 bases between. This CDR3 region has 14 residues. The CDR3 spells CASSESPGNTEAFF. Written as DNA, the CDR3 is TGTGCCAGCAGTGAATCACCGGGGAACACTGAAGCTTTCTTT.

The rearrangement links TRBV28 to TRBJ1-5; the match to TRBD1 covers 9 bases. This CDR3 comprises 18 residues. CDR1 and CDR2 (germline): MDHEN, SYDVKM. V lost 3 bases and J lost 4; bases outside the gene matches: 13. The CDR3 DNA reads TGTGCCAGCAGTTTTGGGTTGGGACAGGGAGTTCTTAATCAGCCCCAGCATTTT. Its protein product is CASSFGLGQGVLNQPQHF.

This chain joins TRBV7-3 and TRBJ2-5, with D maybe TRBD2 (6 bases). Per germline, CDR1 SGHTA and CDR2 FQGTGA. Trimming removed 4 bases from V and 0 bases from J, with 15 bases in between. The CDR3 totals 16 residues. CDR3 in amino acids: CASSSEAEGYQETQYF. CDR3 DNA sequence: TGTGCCAGCAGCTCAGAGGCGGAGGGGTACCAAGAGACCCAGTACTTC.

V and J are TRBV9 and TRBJ1-2, with D possibly TRBD1 on 6 matching bases. CDR1 is SGDLS and CDR2 is YYNGEE in the germline V gene. V was cut by 3 bases and J by 8 bases, with 23 bases left in between. The CDR3 loop spans 16 amino acids. The CDR3 reads CASSAGVGGAPGGYTF. Here the CDR3 DNA reads TGTGCCAGCAGCGCAGGGGTGGGTGGAGCCCCAGGGGGCTACACCTTC.